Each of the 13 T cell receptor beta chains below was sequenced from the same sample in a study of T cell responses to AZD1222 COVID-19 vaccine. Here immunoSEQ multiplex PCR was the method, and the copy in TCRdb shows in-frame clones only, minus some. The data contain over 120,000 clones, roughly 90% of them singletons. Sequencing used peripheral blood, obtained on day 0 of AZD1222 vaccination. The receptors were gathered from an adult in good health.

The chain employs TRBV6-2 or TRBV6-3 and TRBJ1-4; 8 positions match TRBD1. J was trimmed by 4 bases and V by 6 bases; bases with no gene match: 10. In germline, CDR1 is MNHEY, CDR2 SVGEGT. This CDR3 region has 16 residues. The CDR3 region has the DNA TGTGCCAGCAGCGACATACCGGGACAGGTTAATGAAAAACTGTTTTTT. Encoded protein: CASSDIPGQVNEKLFF.

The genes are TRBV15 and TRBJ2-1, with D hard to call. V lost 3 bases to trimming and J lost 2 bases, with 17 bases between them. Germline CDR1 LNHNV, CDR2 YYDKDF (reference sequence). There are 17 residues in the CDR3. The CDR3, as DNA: TGTGCCACCAGCAGTACCCGGCTTGGGGTCCCCTACAATGAGCAGTTCTTC. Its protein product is CATSSTRLGVPYNEQFF.

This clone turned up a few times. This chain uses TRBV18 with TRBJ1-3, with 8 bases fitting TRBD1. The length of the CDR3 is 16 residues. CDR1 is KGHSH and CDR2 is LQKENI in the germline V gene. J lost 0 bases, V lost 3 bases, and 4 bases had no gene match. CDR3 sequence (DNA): TGTGCCAGCTCACCGTGGACAGGGAGCTCTGGAAACACCATATATTTT. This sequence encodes CASSPWTGSSGNTIYF. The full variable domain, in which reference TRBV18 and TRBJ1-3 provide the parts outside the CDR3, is NAGVMQNPRHLVRRRGQEARLRCSPMKGHSHVYWYRQLPEEGLKFMVYLQKENIIDESGMPKERFSAEFPKEGPSILRIQQVVRGDSAAYFCASSPWTGSSGNTIYFGEGSWLTVV.

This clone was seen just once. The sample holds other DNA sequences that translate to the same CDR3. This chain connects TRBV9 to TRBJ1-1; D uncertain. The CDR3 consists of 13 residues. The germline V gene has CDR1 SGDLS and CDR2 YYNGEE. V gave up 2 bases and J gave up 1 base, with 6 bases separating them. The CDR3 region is CASSVSGNTEAFF. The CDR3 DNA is TGTGCCAGCAGCGTCTCGGGGAACACTGAAGCTTTCTTT.

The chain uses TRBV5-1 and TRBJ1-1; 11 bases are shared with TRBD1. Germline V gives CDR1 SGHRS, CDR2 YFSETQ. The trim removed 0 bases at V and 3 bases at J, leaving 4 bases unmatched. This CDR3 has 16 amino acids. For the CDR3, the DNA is TGCGCCAGCAGCTTGGGGGACAGGGGGTGGGACACTGAAGCTTTCTTT. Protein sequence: CASSLGDRGWDTEAFF.

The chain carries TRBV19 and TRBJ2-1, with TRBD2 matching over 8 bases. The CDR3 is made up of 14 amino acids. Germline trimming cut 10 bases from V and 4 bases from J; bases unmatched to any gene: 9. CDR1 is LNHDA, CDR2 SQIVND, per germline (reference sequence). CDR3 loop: CATGRDSLYNEQFF. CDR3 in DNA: TGTGCCACCGGGAGGGACTCCCTTTACAATGAGCAGTTCTTC.

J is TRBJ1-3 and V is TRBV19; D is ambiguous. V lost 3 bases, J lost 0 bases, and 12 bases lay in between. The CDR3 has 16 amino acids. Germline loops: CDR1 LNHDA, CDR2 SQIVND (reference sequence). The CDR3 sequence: CASSIQTRVSGNTIYF. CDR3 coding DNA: TGTGCCAGTAGTATCCAGACCCGCGTCTCTGGAAACACCATATATTTT.

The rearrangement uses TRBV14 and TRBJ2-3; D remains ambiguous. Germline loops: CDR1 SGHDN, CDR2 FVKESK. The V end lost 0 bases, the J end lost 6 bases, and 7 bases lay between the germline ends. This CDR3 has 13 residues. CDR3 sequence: CASSQEGPDTQYF. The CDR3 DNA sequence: TGTGCCAGCAGCCAAGAAGGACCGGATACGCAGTATTTT. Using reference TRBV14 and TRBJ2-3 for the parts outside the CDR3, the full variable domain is EAGVTQFPSHSVIEKGQTVTLRCDPISGHDNLYWYRRVMGKEIKFLLHFVKESKQDESGMPNNRFLAERTGGTYSTLKVQPAELEDSGVYFCASSQEGPDTQYFGPGTRLTVL.

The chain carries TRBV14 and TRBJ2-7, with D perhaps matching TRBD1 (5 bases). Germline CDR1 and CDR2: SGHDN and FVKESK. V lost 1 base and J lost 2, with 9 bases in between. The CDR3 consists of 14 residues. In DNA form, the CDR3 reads TGTGCCAGCAGCCAAGCAGGGTATCCCTACGAGCAGTACTTC. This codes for CASSQAGYPYEQYF.

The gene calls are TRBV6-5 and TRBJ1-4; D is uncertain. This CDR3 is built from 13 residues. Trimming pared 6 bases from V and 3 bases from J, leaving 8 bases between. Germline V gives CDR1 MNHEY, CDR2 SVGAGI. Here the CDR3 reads CASRGSANEKLFF. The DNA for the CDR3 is TGTGCCAGCAGGGGTTCGGCTAATGAAAAACTGTTTTTT.

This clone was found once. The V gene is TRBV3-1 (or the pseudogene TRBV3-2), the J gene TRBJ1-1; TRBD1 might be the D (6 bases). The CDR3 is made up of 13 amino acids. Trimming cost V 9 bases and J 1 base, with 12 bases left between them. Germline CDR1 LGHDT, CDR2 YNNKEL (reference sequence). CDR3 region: CARDGGANTEAFF. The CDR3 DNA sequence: TGTGCCAGAGACGGGGGGGCGAACACTGAAGCTTTCTTT.

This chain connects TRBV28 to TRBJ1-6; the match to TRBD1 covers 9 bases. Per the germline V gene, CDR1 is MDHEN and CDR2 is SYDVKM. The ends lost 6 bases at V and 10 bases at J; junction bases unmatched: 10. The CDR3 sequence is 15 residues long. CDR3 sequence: CASRSTGGLQSPLHF. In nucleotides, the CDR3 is TGTGCCAGCAGGTCCACAGGGGGCCTTCAGTCACCCCTCCACTTT.

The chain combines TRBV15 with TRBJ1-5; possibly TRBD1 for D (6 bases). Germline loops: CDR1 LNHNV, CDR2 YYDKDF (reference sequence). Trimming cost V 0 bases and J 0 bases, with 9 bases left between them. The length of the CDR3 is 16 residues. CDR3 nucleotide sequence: TGTGCCACCAGCAGAGACAGGGGTTATAGCAATCAGCCCCAGCATTTT. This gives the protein CATSRDRGYSNQPQHF. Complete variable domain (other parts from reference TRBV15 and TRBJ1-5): DAMVIQNPRYQVTQFGKPVTLSCSQTLNHNVMYWYQQKSSQAPKLLFHYYDKDFNNEADTPDNFQSRRPNTSFCFLDIRSPGLGDTAMYLCATSRDRGYSNQPQHFGDGTRLSIL.